What follows are 12 T cell receptor beta chains derived from one specimen sequenced in a study of cytomegalovirus exposure and HLA in healthy donors. With 60 Vbeta and 13 Jbeta primers, the PCR was carried out. Using immunoSEQ multiplex PCR, the repertoire was profiled, and TCRdb retains in-frame clones only, with some absent. The table records 120,000 or so clones, about 81% of them present only once. The sequencing sample was made of PBMCs. These receptors all stem from a woman between 50 and 59 years old in good health and CMV-seropositive.

On this clone: At one end the junction does not follow the germline gene, possibly because of a read error. V and J are TRBV30 and TRBJ1-6; a possible D gene is TRBD1 (5 bases). The CDR3 has 13 amino acids. Germline V gene sequence: CDR1 GTSNPN, CDR2 SVGIG (reference sequence). CDR3 in amino acids: CAWSWGGNSPLHF. The CDR3 bases are TGTGCCTGGAGTTGGGGGGGGAATTCACCCCTTCACTTT.

The rearrangement joins TRBV4-2 to TRBJ2-7; no clear D. The ends were cut back, 0 bases at V and 7 bases at J, with 19 bases in the middle. Germline V gives CDR1 LGHNA, CDR2 YNFKEQ. CDR3 length: 16 amino acids. The CDR3 region is CASSQDQAGWIGEQYF. The CDR3 bases are TGTGCCAGCAGCCAAGATCAGGCAGGTTGGATAGGTGAGCAGTACTTC.

The chain links TRBV6-5 to TRBJ2-7; possible D gene TRBD1, 6 bases. This CDR3 contains 14 residues. Germline CDR1 and CDR2: MNHEY and SVGAGI. Trimming took off 2 bases at V and 6 bases at J, with 14 bases between the two ends. The CDR3 DNA sequence: TGTGCCAGCAGTTACAGGCAGGGGAAGAGCGAGCAGTACTTC. It encodes CASSYRQGKSEQYF.

V is TRBV15 and J is TRBJ1-5; 7 bases agree with TRBD1. J was trimmed by 4 bases and V by 0 bases; bases with no gene match: 3. There are 15 residues in the CDR3. Looked up from germline, CDR1 is LNHNV and CDR2 is YYDKDF (reference sequence). CDR3 loop: CATSRDGQENQPQHF. CDR3 sequence (DNA): TGTGCCACCAGCAGAGATGGACAGGAGAATCAGCCCCAGCATTTT.

The J gene is TRBJ1-5, the V gene TRBV9, with 7 bases that match TRBD1. Trimming at V came to 4 bases and at J to 5 bases, leaving 3 bases not matched to a gene. Germline-derived CDR1 and CDR2 are SGDLS and YYNGEE. The CDR3 sequence is 13 residues long. CDR3 nucleotide sequence: TGTGCCAGCAGCCAAACAGGGGATCAGCCCCAGCATTTT. As protein: CASSQTGDQPQHF.

In its sample, this clone was seen a few times. This chain connects TRBV6-5 to TRBJ2-7, with a possible D match to TRBD2 (5 bases). The germline V and J ends were trimmed by 0 bases and 3 bases, with 12 bases remaining between them. The CDR3 totals 15 residues. CDR1 is MNHEY, CDR2 SVGAGI, per germline. CDR3 DNA sequence: TGTGCCAGCAGTTACTCCCCAGAGACTATCTACGAGCAGTACTTC. Amino acid sequence: CASSYSPETIYEQYF.

The V and J genes are TRBV7-9 and TRBJ1-2, with 8 bases that match TRBD1. Germline V gene data show CDR1 as SEHNR and CDR2 as FQNEAQ (reference sequence). V lost 3 bases to trimming and J lost 5 bases; unmatched junction nucleotides: 5. This CDR3 has 14 amino acids. The CDR3 region is CASSFQGAQYGYTF. The CDR3 DNA reads TGTGCCAGCAGCTTCCAGGGGGCGCAATATGGCTACACCTTC.

The rearrangement uses TRBV9 and TRBJ2-5; D possibly corresponds to TRBD1 (6 bases). The germline V gene encodes CDR1 SGDLS and CDR2 YYNGEE. The V end was cut by 1 base, the J end by 4 bases, with 17 bases between. This CDR3 region has 16 residues. The DNA for the CDR3 is TGTGCCAGCAGCGTAACAGGACAGTCCCCTCCAGAGACCCAGTACTTC. It encodes CASSVTGQSPPETQYF.

V usage is TRBV12-5 and J usage is TRBJ1-1; no definite D call. The CDR3 is 12 residues long. Germline CDR1 LGHNT, CDR2 FRNRAP. The V end was cut by 3 bases, the J end by 10 bases, with 12 bases between. CDR3 region: CASGFSREGAFF. The CDR3 DNA follows: TGTGCTAGTGGTTTTTCGAGGGAGGGAGCTTTCTTT.

V usage is TRBV20-1 and J usage is TRBJ2-7; possibly TRBD2 for D (6 bases). Trimming stripped 6 bases from V and 9 bases from J, with 12 bases between. The CDR3 has 10 amino acids. Germline assignment: CDR1 DFQATT and CDR2 SNEGSKA (reference sequence). CDR3 protein: CSAFQAGQYF. CDR3 sequence (DNA): TGCAGTGCCTTCCAAGCGGGGCAGTACTTC.

The chain joins TRBV13 to TRBJ2-3, with D uncertain. Germline assignment: CDR1 PRHDT and CDR2 FYEKMQ (reference sequence). CDR3 length equals 12 residues. The V end was cut by 4 bases, the J end by 6 bases, with 8 bases between. The CDR3 DNA sequence: TGTGCCAGCAGCTCGGTGCTGGATACGCAGTATTTT. Encoded protein: CASSSVLDTQYF.

The chain couples TRBV10-3 to TRBJ2-2; 7 bases match TRBD1. The germline gives CDR1 ENHRY, CDR2 SYGVKD. This CDR3 contains 15 residues. V gave up 6 bases and J gave up 1 base; unmatched junction bases: 5. CDR3 in amino acids: CAIRLGQLNTGELFF. In nucleotides, the CDR3 is TGTGCCATCAGGCTGGGACAGCTGAACACCGGGGAGCTGTTTTTT.